The T cell receptor beta chain described here comes from a study of T cells after yellow fever vaccination. TCRdb itself ran the 5' RACE reads through MiXCR, one entry per CDR3 protein. The sample shows about 73,000 distinct CDR3 sequences, just under 8% of them seen only once. Overall study findings and caveats: High-abundance clonotypes from the bulk population could contaminate FACS-sorted repertoires. Booster sampling recovered most clones from primary vaccination (under 98% CD4, 80% to 90% CD8).

Comment on this clonotype: What it recognizes is unknown.

The CDR3 totals 14 residues. Per germline, CDR1 SGHVS and CDR2 FNYEAQ. V lost 5 bases to trimming and J lost 8 bases; unmatched junction nucleotides: 7. The chain is built from TRBV7-6 and TRBJ2-1; 9 nucleotides align to TRBD1. The sequence was obtained from a man aged 30 to 45 who received the YFV17D yellow fever vaccine. The sample here was CD8+ T cells sorted from PBMCs, taken on the day of the yellow fever booster vaccination. The CDR3 reads CASSLGDRDHEQFF. The CDR3 DNA is TGTGCCAGCAGCCTGGGGGACAGGGACCATGAGCAGTTCTTC.